This passage covers 25 T cell receptor beta chains from one sample sequenced in a study of Graves' ophthalmopathy and Graves' hyperthyroidism. RNA transcripts served as template for amplifying TCR beta CDR3 sequences. HTBI-primed first-round RT-PCR preceded second-round multiplex PCR. MiXCR was run by TCRdb on the multiplex PCR reads, yielding one entry per CDR3 protein. The repertoire includes roughly 500,000 distinct CDR3 sequences, about 15% of them detected once, and about a tenth sits in the top ten. Sequencing used blood. These receptors all stem from a woman aged 30 to 39 with Graves' ophthalmopathy.

In this sample, this clonotype turned up many times. The chain links TRBV24-1 to TRBJ1-2, with D possibly being TRBD1 (5 bases). The CDR3 extends over 16 amino acids. Trimming removed 4 bases from V and 4 bases from J, with 18 bases in between. Germline-derived CDR1 and CDR2 are KGHDR and SFDVKD. The CDR3 protein is CATSDRDRHDTYGYTF. As DNA, the CDR3 is TGTGCCACCAGTGACAGGGACCGACACGATACCTATGGCTACACCTTC.

About this clonotype itself: The junction does not match germline at one end; this may be a read error. V and J are TRBV12-3 or TRBV12-4 and TRBJ2-4; 9 bases are shared with TRBD2. This CDR3 is 16 amino acids long. The CDR3 coding sequence is TGTGCCAGCAGTTTAGCTAGCGGGGGCCCAAAAAACATTAAGTACTTC. It codes for CASSLASGGPKNIKYF.

This clonotype was seen a few times. The chain employs TRBV18 and TRBJ2-7; 11 bases are a match to TRBD1. CDR3 size: 15 residues. CDR1 and CDR2 (germline): KGHSH, LQKENI. After removal of 7 bases from V and 0 bases from J, the junction contained 5 bases not matched to a gene. The CDR3 loop is CASFPGTGGSYEQYF. The CDR3 coding sequence is TGTGCCAGCTTTCCCGGGACAGGGGGCTCCTACGAGCAGTACTTC. Combining the CDR3 with reference TRBV18 and TRBJ2-7 gives the whole variable domain NAGVMQNPRHLVRRRGQEARLRCSPMKGHSHVYWYRQLPEEGLKFMVYLQKENIIDESGMPKERFSAEFPKEGPSILRIQQVVRGDSAAYFCASFPGTGGSYEQYFGPGTRLTVT.

This clonotype was recorded many times. V usage is TRBV28 and J usage is TRBJ2-7; weak D call: TRBD2 (5 bases). V was shortened by 7 bases and J by 5 bases, with 9 bases between the two germline ends. Germline V gene lookup returns CDR1 MDHEN and CDR2 SYDVKM. The CDR3 covers 11 residues. The CDR3 protein is CASTRGNEQYF. DNA of the CDR3: TGTGCCAGCACCCGGGGTAACGAGCAGTACTTC. Full variable domain (rest looked up from reference TRBV28 and TRBJ2-7): DVKVTQSSRYLVKRTGEKVFLECVQDMDHENMFWYRQDPGLGLRLIYFSYDVKMKEKGDIPEGYSVSREKKERFSLILESASTNQTSMYLCASTRGNEQYFGPGTRLTVT.

This clonotype was seen ten or more times. This chain links TRBV2 with TRBJ2-7; 9 bases are a match to TRBD1. CDR1 and CDR2 (germline): SNHLY, FYNNEI. This CDR3 is built from 13 residues. The ends lost 6 bases at V and 6 bases at J; junction bases unmatched: 6. In DNA form, the CDR3 reads TGTGCCAGCAGGCCCCCGACAGGGGGCGAGCAGTACTTC. Protein product: CASRPPTGGEQYF.

This clonotype was counted at least ten times. The chain's CDR3 is CASSPTAKNIQYF. The CDR3 DNA reads as TGTGCCAGCAGCCCAACAGCCAAAAACATTCAGTACTTC. The V and J genes are TRBV7-8 and TRBJ2-4; unclear D gene. The CDR3 totals 13 residues. The germline gives CDR1 SGHVS, CDR2 FQNEAQ. V was clipped by 5 bases and J by 0 bases, with 5 bases between them.

Note on this clonotype: A read error may explain this, as a much larger clone is one base away. The V call is TRBV15, the J call TRBJ2-2; D is uncertain. This CDR3 region has 14 residues. Germline V gene sequence: CDR1 LNHNV, CDR2 YYDKDF (reference sequence). CDR3 protein: CASSRDPDTGELFF. CDR3 coding DNA: TGTGCCTCCAGCAGAGATCCGGACACCGGGGAGCTGTTTTTT.

This clonotype occurred many times. DNA of the CDR3: TGTGCCAGCAAGATCAGGGGGACTAGATCCTACGAGCAGTACTTC. It translates to CASKIRGTRSYEQYF. V is TRBV13 and J is TRBJ2-7; a weak D match, TRBD2 (8 bases). This CDR3 contains 15 residues. V lost 7 bases, J lost 1 base, and 17 bases lay in between. CDR1 and CDR2 (germline): PRHDT, FYEKMQ (reference sequence). The whole variable domain, remainder taken from reference TRBV13 and TRBJ2-7, is AAGVIQSPRHLIKEKRETATLKCYPIPRHDTVYWYQQGPGQDPQFLISFYEKMQSDKGSIPDRFSAQQFSDYHSELNMSSLELGDSALYFCASKIRGTRSYEQYFGPGTRLTVT.

This clonotype was observed a few times. The chain employs TRBV20-1 and TRBJ2-5; 8 nucleotides align to TRBD1. V was clipped by 2 bases and J by 0 bases; unmatched bases: 8. This CDR3 comprises 16 residues. Germline loops: CDR1 DFQATT, CDR2 SNEGSKA (reference sequence). As DNA, the CDR3 is TGCAGTGCTAGACCCAACAGGGGGAAAAACCAAGAGACCCAGTACTTC. Translated: CSARPNRGKNQETQYF.

The sample holds many counts of this clonotype. The rearrangement links TRBV6-5 to TRBJ2-6; D uncertain. V lost 8 bases, J lost 0 bases, and 8 bases lay in between. The CDR3 extends over 14 amino acids. CDR1 and CDR2 from the germline V gene are MNHEY and SVGAGI. CDR3 amino acids: CASQFGSGANVLTF. For the CDR3, the DNA is TGTGCCAGCCAGTTTGGCTCTGGGGCCAACGTCCTGACTTTC.

This clonotype was counted at least ten times. The rearrangement uses TRBV9 and TRBJ2-7; no firm D call. Germline V gives CDR1 SGDLS, CDR2 YYNGEE. The CDR3 runs 13 residues. Deletions cut 1 base from V and 6 bases from J, with 11 bases between. Here the CDR3 DNA reads TGTGCCAGCAGCGTATCACAGCCTGGCGAGCAGTACTTC. This encodes CASSVSQPGEQYF. The variable domain in full, completed from reference TRBV9 and TRBJ2-7, reads DSGVTQTPKHLITATGQRVTLRCSPRSGDLSVYWYQQSLDQGLQFLIQYYNGEERAKGNILERFSAQQFPDLHSELNLSSLELGDSALYFCASSVSQPGEQYFGPGTRLTVT.

This clonotype was observed at least ten times. The chain is built from TRBV10-3 and TRBJ2-7, with 8 bases matching TRBD2. The ends lost 7 bases at V and 4 bases at J; junction bases unmatched: 9. The CDR3 consists of 14 residues. Germline-derived CDR1 and CDR2 are ENHRY and SYGVKD. The CDR3 region has the DNA TGTGCCATCACCGGGGCAGCGGGAGAGTACGAGCAGTACTTC. Encoded protein: CAITGAAGEYEQYF.

This rearrangement joins TRBV6-1 to TRBJ2-5, with 7 bases aligning to TRBD2. The ends lost 6 bases at V and 2 bases at J; junction bases unmatched: 6. The CDR3 length is 14 residues. Germline loops: CDR1 MNHNS, CDR2 SASEGT. The CDR3 loop reads CASRHGRLQETQYF. The CDR3 DNA sequence: TGTGCCAGCAGACACGGGAGGTTACAAGAGACCCAGTACTTC.

This clonotype was seen at least ten times. The rearrangement joins TRBV20-1 to TRBJ2-7; 12 bases are a match to TRBD2. V shed 0 bases, J shed 4 bases, and the junction held 4 bases outside the gene matches. CDR1 is DFQATT, CDR2 SNEGSKA, per germline (reference sequence). The length of the CDR3 is 15 residues. CDR3 nucleotide sequence: TGCAGTGCTAGAGAGTCGACTAGCGGGAGTTACGAGCAGTACTTC. This translates into CSARESTSGSYEQYF.

This clonotype showed up many times. V is TRBV6-1 and J is TRBJ2-5; the D gene is possibly TRBD2 (7 bases). V lost 5 bases and J lost 6, with 16 bases in between. The CDR3 loop spans 14 amino acids. Germline-derived CDR1 and CDR2 are MNHNS and SASEGT. The CDR3 loop reads CASSPPGGRQTQYF. The CDR3 DNA follows: TGTGCCAGCAGTCCCCCGGGGGGCAGGCAGACCCAGTACTTC.

This clonotype was observed at least ten times. J is TRBJ1-2 and V is TRBV28, with D perhaps matching TRBD1 (5 bases). The CDR3 has 14 amino acids. The germline gives CDR1 MDHEN, CDR2 SYDVKM. V lost 2 bases, J lost 6 bases, and 13 bases lay in between. CDR3 in amino acids: CASSLEQGWDGYTF. DNA for the CDR3: TGTGCCAGCAGTTTAGAGCAGGGCTGGGATGGCTACACCTTC.

This clonotype was counted between two and nine times. V usage is TRBV18 and J usage is TRBJ1-1; D possibly corresponds to TRBD1 (5 bases). From germline, CDR1 is KGHSH and CDR2 LQKENI. Trimming pared 2 bases from V and 1 base from J, leaving 20 bases between. The CDR3 consists of 18 residues. CDR3 bases: TGTGCCAGCTCACCAAGTCTTACAGACAGTCTCGGGAACACTGAAGCTTTCTTT. Its translation is CASSPSLTDSLGNTEAFF.

The chain links TRBV2 to TRBJ2-5, with TRBD2 matching 13 bases. This CDR3 has 16 residues. Germline V gives CDR1 SNHLY, CDR2 FYNNEI. Unmatched junction bases numbered 6, after V lost 6 bases and J lost 2 bases. The CDR3 sequence is CASSLRTSGRQETQYF. For the CDR3, the DNA is TGTGCCAGCAGCTTACGGACTAGCGGGAGACAAGAGACCCAGTACTTC.

The rearrangement links TRBV24-1 to TRBJ1-1; TRBD1 agrees at 8 bases. In germline, CDR1 is KGHDR, CDR2 SFDVKD. There are 15 residues in the CDR3. Trimming cost V 2 bases and J 0 bases; bases outside gene matches: 1. In DNA, the CDR3 is TGTGCCACCAGTGATTCCAGGGGGCTGAACACTGAAGCTTTCTTT. It encodes CATSDSRGLNTEAFF.

This clonotype was observed at least ten times. The chain has TRBV6-1 and TRBJ2-2; D call uncertain. Germline assignment: CDR1 MNHNS and CDR2 SASEGT. The length of the CDR3 is 17 residues. The V and J ends lost 1 base and 0 bases respectively, with 12 bases between them. The CDR3 protein is CASSEVLGWANTGELFF. CDR3 DNA: TGTGCCAGCAGTGAAGTTTTGGGGTGGGCGAACACCGGGGAGCTGTTTTTT.

This clonotype was detected many times. In nucleotides, the CDR3 is TGCGCCAGCAGCCAAGCTGAGACAGGCGCCTACGAGCAGTACTTC. Amino acids: CASSQAETGAYEQYF. The chain combines TRBV4-1 with TRBJ2-7; weak D call: TRBD1 (6 bases). CDR3 length: 15 residues. Trimming took off 1 base at V and 2 bases at J, with 12 bases between the two ends. CDR1 is MGHRA and CDR2 is YSYEKL in the germline V gene.

This clonotype was seen repeatedly, ten times or more. This chain links TRBV5-1 with TRBJ2-2; D remains unclear. V gave up 4 bases and J gave up 5 bases, with 6 bases separating them. Germline CDR1 reads SGHRS; CDR2 reads YFSETQ. This CDR3 has 12 residues. As DNA, the CDR3 is TGCGCCAGCAGCATCGGAACCGGGGAGCTGTTTTTT. Translation: CASSIGTGELFF.

This clonotype has ten or more counts. V gene TRBV5-1 combines with J gene TRBJ1-3; unclear D gene. The germline CDR1 and CDR2 sequences are SGHRS and YFSETQ. The CDR3 totals 14 residues. Trimming stripped 3 bases from V and 0 bases from J, with 7 bases between. DNA for the CDR3: TGCGCCAGCAGCTCCGACACCTCTGGAAACACCATATATTTT. Protein product: CASSSDTSGNTIYF.

This clonotype was detected ten times or more. V usage is TRBV6-1 and J usage is TRBJ1-6; D unclear. Per germline, CDR1 MNHNS and CDR2 SASEGT. This CDR3 has 15 amino acids. The V and J ends lost 3 bases and 4 bases respectively, with 10 bases between them. The CDR3 here is CASSDTIYYNSPLHF. For the CDR3, the DNA is TGTGCCAGCAGTGATACGATATATTATAATTCACCCCTCCACTTT.

This clonotype was recorded at least ten times. This chain connects TRBV7-2 to TRBJ1-1, with TRBD1 matching 8 bases. Germline V CDR1 and CDR2: SGHTA, FQGNSA. The CDR3 length is 12 residues. V was pared by 1 base and J by 8 bases, with 0 bases of the junction left unmatched. Written as DNA, the CDR3 is TGTGCCAGCAGCTTAGGGGACAGGGAAGCTTTCTTT. The encoded protein is CASSLGDREAFF.